This T cell receptor beta chain was captured by sequencing in a study of OX40 agonist ivuxolimab in advanced cancers. About this clone: Its antigen is unidentified.

Researchers took blood at baseline, on cycle 4 day 1, and on cycle 7 day 1. Study outcomes and limitations: Also present in some nonresponders was a low level of normalized T-cell clonal expansion. Which antigen the expanded peripheral T cells recognized is unknown. By week 6 at 0.1 to 3.0 mg/kg, blood CD4+ and CD8+ T cells had expanded clonally.

This table comes from immunoSEQ multiplex PCR, and its TCRdb copy is limited to in-frame clones, with some not included. The sample lists 100,000 or so clones; 91% were seen once. V lost 0 bases to trimming and J lost 10 bases, with 14 bases between them. The CDR3 runs 14 residues. From germline, CDR1 is SGHNT and CDR2 YYREEE (reference sequence). The chain employs TRBV5-4 and TRBJ2-1; a possible D gene is TRBD1 (6 bases). The clonotype originates from an adult with an advanced solid tumor such as melanoma, head and neck, liver or kidney cancer. This specimen was CD4+ or CD8+ T cells sorted from blood, taken in a trial of the OX40 agonist ivuxolimab. CDR3 in amino acids: CASSLAQGKGEQFF. CDR3 DNA sequence: TGTGCCAGCAGCTTGGCTCAGGGGAAGGGAGAGCAGTTCTTC.